The TCR beta chain described here comes from a study of T-cell reconstitution after alpha-beta-depleted transplantation in children. Unique molecular identifiers were used in preparing the TCRbeta library. TCRdb fed the PCR reads into MiXCR, producing one record per CDR3 protein. The sample records about 240,000 distinct CDR3 sequences, roughly a quarter being singletons. Remarks on this clonotype: What it binds is not known.

The germline CDR1 and CDR2 sequences are SGHVS and FNYEAQ. The CDR3 covers 18 residues. V was pared by 3 bases and J by 3 bases, with 14 bases of the junction left unmatched. Notes on the study in general: Some patients showed high day-60 TCRbeta diversity, which derived from surviving recipient T cells and thymic progenitors. Expanded graft clones numbering several hundred reportedly gave rise to alpha-beta T cells about two months after transplant.

The clonotype originates from a girl aged 2-10 years with Fanconi anemia, due to receive a stem cell transplant. J is TRBJ2-1 and V is TRBV7-6, with 7 bases that match TRBD1. The sample in question was PBMCs, obtained before TCRalphabeta/CD19-depleted stem cell transplant. The chain's CDR3 is CASSFGQERGEDYNEQFF. CDR3 in DNA: TGTGCCAGCAGCTTCGGACAGGAAAGGGGAGAGGACTACAATGAGCAGTTCTTC.